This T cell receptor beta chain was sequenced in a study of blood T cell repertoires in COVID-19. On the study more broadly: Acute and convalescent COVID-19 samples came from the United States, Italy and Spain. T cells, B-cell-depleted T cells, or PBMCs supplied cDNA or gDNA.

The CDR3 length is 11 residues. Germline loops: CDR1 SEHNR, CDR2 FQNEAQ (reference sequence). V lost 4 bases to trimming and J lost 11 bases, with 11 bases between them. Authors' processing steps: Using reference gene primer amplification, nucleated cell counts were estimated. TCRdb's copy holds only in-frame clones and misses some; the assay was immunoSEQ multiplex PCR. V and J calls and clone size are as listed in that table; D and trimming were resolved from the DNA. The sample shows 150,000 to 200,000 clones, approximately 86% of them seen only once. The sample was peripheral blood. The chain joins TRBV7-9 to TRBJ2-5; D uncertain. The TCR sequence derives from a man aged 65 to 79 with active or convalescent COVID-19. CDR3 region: CASSSTVPQYF. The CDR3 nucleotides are TGTGCCAGCAGCTCTACCGTACCTCAGTACTTC.